This entry concerns a single T cell receptor (beta chain). What antigen it recognizes has not been identified. The sample originates from a study of cytomegalovirus exposure and HLA in healthy donors (dated by TCRdb to the late 2010s). Describing the broader study: According to an earlier analysis of around 600 of the donors, about 179 million T cells yielded 120 million or so unique TCR beta sequences and 276 Gb of sequence data. Roughly 300 gigabases of sequencing data and 70 million to 95 million unique TCR sequences made up an early release that covered 640 HLA-typed donors. Of the roughly 400 genotyped donors, approximately 83% fell in the genetic ancestry cluster associated with self-reported Caucasian donors. The aim of the study was to test whether cataloging public T cell receptors could identify signatures of past pathogen exposure. The T cell repertoires of 666 subjects were profiled by immunosequencing and related to cytomegalovirus serostatus. In addition to the first cohort of approximately 650 subjects, a separate validation cohort of 100 to 150 different subjects was used. To predict cytomegalovirus infection status, the study brought together high-throughput TCR immunosequencing, statistical association of individual TCRs with disease status, and machine learning. To study patterns of TCR occurrence, a later analysis re-analyzed previously published TCR beta repertoires from around 660 donors and added high-resolution HLA genotyping. In the later analysis, no new phenotypic data were used to find candidate immune exposures; instead, reliance was placed on TCR beta sequences and their occurrence across donors. To decide whether each TCR beta V gene segment behaved as functional or pseudogenic, an earlier analysis of approximately 590 of the donors relied on high-throughput TCR beta sequencing. Donor age, sex, ethnicity and CMV serostatus were compiled alongside the repertoire data. In a later genetic analysis, genome-wide SNP genotypes for about three fifths of the 666 donors were used, and that subset was treated as a discovery cohort. Every repertoire in the discovery cohort had been generated on one and the same sequencing platform. HLA typing covered class I and class II loci at four-digit resolution. The number of donors typed differed by locus, with 629-630 for A, B, C, DRB1 and DQB1, more than 500 for DQA1, 600 to 610 for DPA1, and some 440 for DPB1. About five DR-DQ haplotypes were handled as single units for association and clustering because linkage in the cohort was strong. Across 398 genotyped donors of the cohort, an average of roughly 250,000 unique TCR beta nucleotide sequences per donor were sequenced, and roughly a sixth of those sequences were non-productive. The full study reports these points: A later analysis associated 16,951 TCR beta sequences with specific HLA alleles at a false discovery rate of 0.05. A later genetic analysis associated a missense DCLRE1C variant with V-gene and J-gene trimming of TCR beta chains, and an independent cohort replicated the association. The 87-base-pair reads could not distinguish some IMGT-functional V segments, including TRBV6-2 and TRBV6-3, so those segments were excluded. The authors suggested that the approach could potentially be extended to other disease states and immunological phenotypes. Correlated functional status among segregating V segments might be attributable to linkage disequilibrium, but an unknown experimental factor could not be ruled out. Because some donors lacked HLA typing at each locus, the association tests relied only on the typed subset. The earlier analysis of fewer than 750 of the donors excluded roughly 17 rarely observed V segments, including chromosome 9 orphons, because counts were too low. A further reported finding was that TCR beta sequences accurately predicted the HLA-A and HLA-B alleles for most subjects in the first cohort. In vitro tests confirmed that a few of the cytomegalovirus-associated TCR beta chains recognize cytomegalovirus antigens. Most TCR sequences were observed very rarely across donors, whereas some public TCRs were present in many individuals. Broadly in line with IMGT annotations, most TCR beta V segments showed up in productive rearrangements about 90% or about 30% of the time in an earlier analysis of 450 to 750 of the donors. Immune exposure information for the cohort was limited to CMV serostatus. In a later analysis, most CMV-associated TCR beta chains were found to appear HLA-restricted, with HLA associations seemingly driven largely by CMV exposure. Several of the top co-occurrence clusters appeared to be linked to parvovirus B19, influenza, CMV and Epstein-Barr virus, according to a later analysis. A cluster of highly shared sequence variants was judged likely to represent a technical artifact of the sequencing pipeline. Compared with equally common non-associated chains, HLA-associated TCR beta chains in a later analysis were more clonally expanded and had lower generation probabilities. Sequencing depth was assumed to be roughly uniform across donors in the presence/absence analyses, though that assumption may not hold. According to a later analysis, TCR association rates differed among HLA loci, with DRB1 alleles showing the most associated TCRs and HLA-C alleles showing the fewest. Only TCR beta chains were sequenced in this cohort, and the absence of alpha or paired-chain data limited detectable features. According to a later genetic analysis, donors in an Asian-associated ancestry cluster had fewer N-insertions in productive TCRs than the approximately 630-donor mean. Strong co-occurrence of HLA alleles, especially DR and DQ, made assigning TCR associations to individual alleles difficult. The study listed 150 to 200 TCR beta chains as associated with cytomegalovirus. The classifier was reported to diagnose cytomegalovirus status with high specificity and sensitivity in both the original and validation cohorts.

The cohort comprised around 690 healthy bone marrow donors. All cohort members were sampled while nominally healthy, although unrecorded immune exposures were likely present. The donor was CMV seronegative and was included in the group of around 320 seronegative cohort members. Every donor gave a peripheral blood sample, and the peripheral blood mononuclear cells from that sample were used for TCR beta sequencing. The Qiagen DNeasy Blood Extraction Kit was used to extract genomic DNA from the blood cell samples. The library was prepared using the immunoSEQ multiplex PCR assay. For the multiplex PCR, a mixture combining 60 forward primers for TCR Vbeta segments and 13 reverse primers for TCR Jbeta segments was used. Amplification of the CDR3 region of rearranged TCR beta genes was performed with a multiplex PCR assay on genomic DNA. The Illumina HiSeq System was used to sequence the amplified TCR beta libraries as 87-base-pair reads. For the original study's pipeline: Across the roughly 700 repertoires, a later analysis counted some 80 million unique TCR beta chains, 9.5 million to 12 million of which were shared by at least two donors. A nearest-neighbor algorithm error-corrected the raw reads and collapsed the reads into unique sequences, merging closely related sequences to remove PCR and sequencing errors. CDR3 sequences were aligned to IMGT reference sequences to assign V, D and J gene segments. For a sequence to be retained, a match of at least six nucleotides was required to both a V gene segment and a J gene segment. Rearrangements were classified as productive when the CDR3 lacked stop codons and remained in frame with V and J, and all other rearrangements were classified as non-productive. CDR3 was defined by IMGT convention, running from the second conserved V-encoded cysteine to the conserved J-encoded phenylalanine. The earlier analysis of 500 to 650 of the donors excluded any sequence lacking an unambiguous match to a single V gene segment. In an earlier analysis of approximately 550 of the donors, V segments were called functional above 56.7% productive rearrangements and were called segregating when the between-donor standard deviation exceeded 5%. A statistical classification framework was built for diagnosing cytomegalovirus status from the catalog of TCR beta chain sequences. A later analysis assigned V and J genes by comparing TCR nucleotide sequences with IMGT/GENE-DB human TR gene sequences. A later analysis assigned CDR3 sequences and most-parsimonious VDJ recombination scenarios with the TCRdist pipeline. In a later analysis, each TCR beta chain was defined by its CDR3 amino acid sequence together with its V-gene family, and reads without a unique V-gene family were excluded. A later analysis removed over 500 highly shared, low-generation-probability nucleotide sequences to deal with suspected cross-contamination and a sequencing artifact. In a later analysis, a clonal expansion index for each public chain was calculated from normalized within-repertoire ranks of inferred template counts. Generation probabilities in a later analysis came from a VDJ recombination model fitted to out-of-frame rearrangements, and those results were checked against IGoR. In a later analysis, hypergeometric tests were used to score TCR-TCR, TCR-HLA and TCR-CMV co-occurrence, with a repertoire-size bias correction applied to TCR pairs. To estimate false discovery rates, a later analysis permuted the HLA or CMV assignments 20 times. A later analysis grouped co-occurring TCRs with DBSCAN, adding TCRdist sequence similarity when clustering within HLA-allele-positive subsets. Repertoires with fewer than 30,000 or more than 120,000 public chains, plus five repertoires with anomalous nucleotide sharing, were excluded from co-occurrence clustering. TCRdb's version of the immuneACCESS table is confined to in-frame rearrangements and falls short of the full clone set. An unresolved V gene accounts for under half of the shortfall where checked; the remainder is of unknown origin. The V and J calls and clone size are taken from that table; D and trimming were inferred from the DNA. The sample table on file contains approximately 140,000 clones. Together, the top ten hold approximately 2.4% of the sample.

Trimming accounts for 0 bases at V and 1 base at J, while the number of junction bases matched to no gene is 3. The CDR3 covers 16 residues, taking in both the cysteine and the phenylalanine. The retained sequence is limited to the CDR3, 48 bases, with the frame set at the first base. Via the germline V gene, CDR1 is SGDLS and CDR2 YYNGEE. Material: PBMCs. The sequence is built from TRBV9 and TRBJ2-5; 10 bases in between match TRBD2. This receptor was taken from a man between 40 and 49 years old in good health and CMV-seronegative. The nucleotides read TGTGCCAGCAGCGTAGATAGCGGGGGGTCCCAAGAGACCCAGTACTTC. Translated, it gives CASSVDSGGSQETQYF.